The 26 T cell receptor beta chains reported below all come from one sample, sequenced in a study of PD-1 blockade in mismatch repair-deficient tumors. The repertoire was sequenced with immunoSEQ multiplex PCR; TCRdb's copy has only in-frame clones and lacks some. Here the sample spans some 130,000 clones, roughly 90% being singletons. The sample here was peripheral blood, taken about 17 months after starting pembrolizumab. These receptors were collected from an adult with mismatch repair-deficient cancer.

CDR3 sequence reads: CSVVSGQGGNIQYF. CDR3 sequence (DNA): TGCAGCGTTGTATCGGGACAGGGGGGGAACATTCAGTACTTC. The chain couples TRBV29-1 to TRBJ2-4, with 11 bases that match TRBD1. With 4 bases clipped from V and 7 bases from J, the junction kept 6 bases outside the gene matches. CDR1 is SQVTM and CDR2 is ANQGSEA in the germline V gene. This CDR3 is built from 14 residues.

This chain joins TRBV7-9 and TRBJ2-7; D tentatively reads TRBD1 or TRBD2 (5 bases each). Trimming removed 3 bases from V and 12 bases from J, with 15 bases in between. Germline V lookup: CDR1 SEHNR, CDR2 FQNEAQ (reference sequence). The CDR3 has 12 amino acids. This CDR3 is CASSLKGRASYF. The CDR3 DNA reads TGTGCCAGCAGCTTGAAGGGGCGGGCGTCGTACTTC.

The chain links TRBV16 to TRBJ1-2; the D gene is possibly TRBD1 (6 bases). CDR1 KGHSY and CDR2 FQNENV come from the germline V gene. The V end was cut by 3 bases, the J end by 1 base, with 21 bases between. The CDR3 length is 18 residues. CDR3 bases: TGTGCCAGCAGCCAGGGCCATTGGACAGCGATTAATAACTATGGCTACACCTTC. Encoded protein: CASSQGHWTAINNYGYTF.

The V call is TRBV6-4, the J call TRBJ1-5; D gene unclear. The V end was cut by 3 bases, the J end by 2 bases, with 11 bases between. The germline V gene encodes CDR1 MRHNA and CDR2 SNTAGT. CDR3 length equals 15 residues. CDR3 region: CASSESAWGNQPQHF. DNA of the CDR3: TGTGCCAGCAGTGAATCCGCGTGGGGCAATCAGCCCCAGCATTTT.

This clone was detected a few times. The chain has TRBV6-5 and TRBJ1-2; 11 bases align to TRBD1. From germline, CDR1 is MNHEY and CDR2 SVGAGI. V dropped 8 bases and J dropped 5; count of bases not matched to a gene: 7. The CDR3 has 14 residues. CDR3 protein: CASLGTGGRYGYTF. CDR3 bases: TGTGCCAGCCTCGGGACAGGGGGGAGGTATGGCTACACCTTC.

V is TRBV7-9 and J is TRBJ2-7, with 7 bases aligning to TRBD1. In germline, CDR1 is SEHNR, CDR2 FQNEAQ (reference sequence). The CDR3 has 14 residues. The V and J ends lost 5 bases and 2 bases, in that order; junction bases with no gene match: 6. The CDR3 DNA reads TGTGCCAGCAGCCCCGGGGACAGTACCTACGAGCAGTACTTC. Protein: CASSPGDSTYEQYF.

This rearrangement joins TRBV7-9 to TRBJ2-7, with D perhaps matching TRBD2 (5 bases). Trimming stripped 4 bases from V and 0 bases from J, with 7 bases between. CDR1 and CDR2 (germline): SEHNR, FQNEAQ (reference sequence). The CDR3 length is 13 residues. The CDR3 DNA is TGTGCCAGCAGCTCCGGGAACTCCTACGAGCAGTACTTC. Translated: CASSSGNSYEQYF.

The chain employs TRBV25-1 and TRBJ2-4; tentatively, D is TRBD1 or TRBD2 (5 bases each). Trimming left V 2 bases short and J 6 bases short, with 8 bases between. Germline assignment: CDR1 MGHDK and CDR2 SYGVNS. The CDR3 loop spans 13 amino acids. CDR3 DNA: TGTGCCAGCAGTGAAGCTGGGACAAACATTCAGTACTTC. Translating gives CASSEAGTNIQYF.

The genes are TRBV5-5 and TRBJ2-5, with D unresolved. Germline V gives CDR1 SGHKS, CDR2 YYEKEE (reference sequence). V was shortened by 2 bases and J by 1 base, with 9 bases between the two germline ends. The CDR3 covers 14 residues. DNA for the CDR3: TGTGCCAGCAGCTTACGACCGACCCAAGAGACCCAGTACTTC. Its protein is CASSLRPTQETQYF.

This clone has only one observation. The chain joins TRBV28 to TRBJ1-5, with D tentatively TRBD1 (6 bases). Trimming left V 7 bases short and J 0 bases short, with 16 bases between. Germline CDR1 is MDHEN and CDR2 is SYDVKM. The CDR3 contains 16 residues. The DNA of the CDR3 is TGTGCCAGCATCTATACGGGACACTATAGCAATCAGCCCCAGCATTTT. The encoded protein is CASIYTGHYSNQPQHF. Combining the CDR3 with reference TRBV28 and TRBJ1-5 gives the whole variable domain DVKVTQSSRYLVKRTGEKVFLECVQDMDHENMFWYRQDPGLGLRLIYFSYDVKMKEKGDIPEGYSVSREKKERFSLILESASTNQTSMYLCASIYTGHYSNQPQHFGDGTRLSIL.

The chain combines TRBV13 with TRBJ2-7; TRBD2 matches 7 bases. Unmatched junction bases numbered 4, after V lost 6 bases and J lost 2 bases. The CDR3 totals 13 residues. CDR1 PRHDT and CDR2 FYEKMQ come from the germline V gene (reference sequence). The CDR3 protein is CASSHGLAYEQYF. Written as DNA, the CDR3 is TGTGCCAGCAGTCACGGACTAGCCTACGAGCAGTACTTC.

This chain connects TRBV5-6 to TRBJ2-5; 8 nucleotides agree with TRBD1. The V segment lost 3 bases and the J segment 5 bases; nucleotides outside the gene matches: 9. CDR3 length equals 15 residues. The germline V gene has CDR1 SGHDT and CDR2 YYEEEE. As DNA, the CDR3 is TGTGCCAGCAGCTGGAGGCCCGACAGGGGTGAGACCCAGTACTTC. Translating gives CASSWRPDRGETQYF. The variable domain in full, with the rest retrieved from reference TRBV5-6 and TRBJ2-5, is DAGVTQSPTHLIKTRGQQVTLRCSPKSGHDTVSWYQQALGQGPQFIFQYYEEEERQRGNFPDRFSGHQFPNYSSELNVNALLLGDSALYLCASSWRPDRGETQYFGPGTRLLVL.

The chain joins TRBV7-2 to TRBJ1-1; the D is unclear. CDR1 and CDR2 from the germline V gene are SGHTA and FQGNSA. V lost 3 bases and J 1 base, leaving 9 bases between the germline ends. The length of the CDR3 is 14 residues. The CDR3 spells CASSFRPENTEAFF. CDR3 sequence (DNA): TGTGCCAGCAGCTTCAGGCCTGAGAACACTGAAGCTTTCTTT.

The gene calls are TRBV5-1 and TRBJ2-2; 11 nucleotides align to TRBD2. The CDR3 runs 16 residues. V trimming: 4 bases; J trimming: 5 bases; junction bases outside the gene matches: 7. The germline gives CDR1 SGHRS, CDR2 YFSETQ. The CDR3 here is CASSILAGAGTGELFF. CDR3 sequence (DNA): TGCGCCAGCAGCATACTAGCGGGAGCTGGGACCGGGGAGCTGTTTTTT.

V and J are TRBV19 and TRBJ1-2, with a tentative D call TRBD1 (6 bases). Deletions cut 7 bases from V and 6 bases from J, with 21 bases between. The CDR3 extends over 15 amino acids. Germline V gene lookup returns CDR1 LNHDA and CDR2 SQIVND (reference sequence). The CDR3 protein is CASNRLIAGDNGYTF. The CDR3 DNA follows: TGTGCCAGTAACCGCCTCATTGCAGGGGATAATGGCTACACCTTC.

CDR3 residues: CASSALGVGNEQFF. The CDR3 nucleotides are TGTGCCAGCAGCGCGCTCGGGGTGGGCAATGAGCAGTTCTTC. This chain connects TRBV9 to TRBJ2-1; tentative D call: TRBD2 (5 bases). Germline assignment: CDR1 SGDLS and CDR2 YYNGEE. CDR3 size: 14 residues. The V gene lost 3 bases and the J gene lost 6 bases, with 13 bases spanning the gap.

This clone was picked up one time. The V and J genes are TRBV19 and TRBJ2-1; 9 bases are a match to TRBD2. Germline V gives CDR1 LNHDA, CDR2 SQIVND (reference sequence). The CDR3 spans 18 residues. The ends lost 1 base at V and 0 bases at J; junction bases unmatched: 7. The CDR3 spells CASSIGGLAKLSYNEQFF. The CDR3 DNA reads TGTGCCAGTAGTATAGGGGGACTAGCAAAACTCTCCTACAATGAGCAGTTCTTC. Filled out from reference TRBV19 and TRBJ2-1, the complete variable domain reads DGGITQSPKYLFRKEGQNVTLSCEQNLNHDAMYWYRQDPGQGLRLIYYSQIVNDFQKGDIAEGYSVSREKKESFPLTVTSAQKNPTAFYLCASSIGGLAKLSYNEQFFGPGTRLTVL.

The CDR3 region has the DNA TGTGCCAGTAGGGGCGCGTACATTCAGTACTTC. It is translated as CASRGAYIQYF. The gene calls are TRBV19 and TRBJ2-4, with D uncertain. The CDR3 runs to 11 residues. Germline assignment: CDR1 LNHDA and CDR2 SQIVND (reference sequence). V was cut by 6 bases and J by 8 bases, with 8 bases left in between.

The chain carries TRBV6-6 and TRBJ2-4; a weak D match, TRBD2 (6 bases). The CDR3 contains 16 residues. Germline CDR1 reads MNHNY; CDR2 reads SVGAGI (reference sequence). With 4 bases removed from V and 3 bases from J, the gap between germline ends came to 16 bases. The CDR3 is CASSSRLGSGKNIQYF. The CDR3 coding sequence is TGTGCCAGCAGTTCGAGACTAGGGAGTGGCAAAAACATTCAGTACTTC.

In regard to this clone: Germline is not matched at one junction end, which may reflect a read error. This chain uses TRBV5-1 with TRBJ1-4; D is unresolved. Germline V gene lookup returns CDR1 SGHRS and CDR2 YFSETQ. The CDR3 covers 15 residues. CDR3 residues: CASSSQYATNEKLFF. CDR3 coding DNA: TGTGCCAGCAGCTCGCAATATGCAACTAATGAAAAACTGTTTTTT.

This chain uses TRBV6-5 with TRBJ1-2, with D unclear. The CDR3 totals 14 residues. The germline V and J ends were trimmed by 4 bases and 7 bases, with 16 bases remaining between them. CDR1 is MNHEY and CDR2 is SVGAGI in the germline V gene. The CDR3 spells CASSFGRGTGGYTF. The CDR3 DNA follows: TGTGCCAGCAGTTTCGGGCGGGGTACTGGTGGCTACACCTTC.

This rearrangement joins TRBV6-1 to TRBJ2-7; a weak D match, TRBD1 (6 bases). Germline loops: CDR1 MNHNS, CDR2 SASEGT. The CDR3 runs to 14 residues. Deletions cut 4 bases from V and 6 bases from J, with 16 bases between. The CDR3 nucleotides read TGTGCCAGCAGTGTTAGGCACAGGGCAACCGAGCAGTACTTC. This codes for CASSVRHRATEQYF.

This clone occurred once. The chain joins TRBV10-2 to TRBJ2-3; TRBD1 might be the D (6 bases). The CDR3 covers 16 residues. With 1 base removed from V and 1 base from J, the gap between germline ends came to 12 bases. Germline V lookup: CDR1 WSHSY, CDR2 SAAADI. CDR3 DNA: TGCGCCAGCAGTGAGTGGGGGCGGATCGGCACAGATACGCAGTATTTT. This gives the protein CASSEWGRIGTDTQYF.

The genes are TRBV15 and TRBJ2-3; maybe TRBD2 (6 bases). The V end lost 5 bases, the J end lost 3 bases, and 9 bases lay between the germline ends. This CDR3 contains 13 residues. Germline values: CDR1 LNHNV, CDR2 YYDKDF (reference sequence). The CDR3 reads CATSGGPTDTQYF. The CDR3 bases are TGTGCCACCAGCGGAGGGCCAACAGATACGCAGTATTTT. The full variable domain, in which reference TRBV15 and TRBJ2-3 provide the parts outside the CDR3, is DAMVIQNPRYQVTQFGKPVTLSCSQTLNHNVMYWYQQKSSQAPKLLFHYYDKDFNNEADTPDNFQSRRPNTSFCFLDIRSPGLGDTAMYLCATSGGPTDTQYFGPGTRLTVL.

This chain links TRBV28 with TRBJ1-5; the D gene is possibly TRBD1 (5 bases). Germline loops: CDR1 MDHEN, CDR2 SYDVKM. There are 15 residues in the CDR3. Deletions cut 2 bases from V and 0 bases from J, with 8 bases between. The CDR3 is CASSLEGYSNQPQHF. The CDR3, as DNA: TGTGCCAGCAGTTTAGAGGGGTATAGCAATCAGCCCCAGCATTTT.

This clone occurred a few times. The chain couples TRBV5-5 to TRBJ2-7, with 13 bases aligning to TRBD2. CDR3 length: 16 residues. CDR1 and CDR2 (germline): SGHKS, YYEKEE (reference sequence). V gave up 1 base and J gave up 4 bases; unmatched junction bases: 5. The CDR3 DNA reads TGTGCCAGCAGCTTGTCTTCGGGACTAGCGGGATACGAGCAGTACTTC. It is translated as CASSLSSGLAGYEQYF.